This T cell receptor beta chain derives from a study of T cells expressing NK-cell markers (dated by TCRdb to between 2020 and 2021). General notes on the study: In sorted CD3+CD56+NKG2C+, CD3+CD56+NKG2C- and CD3+CD56-NKG2C+ T-cell subsets from about eight donors, TCR beta-chain repertoires were profiled. Of the eight sequenced donors, seven were found to be HCMV-seropositive and one was found to be HCMV-seronegative. The libraries were sequenced on Illumina HiSeq 2000/2500, MiSeq or NextSeq, producing 2 x 150 bp reads. The study sequenced eight donors, all healthy volunteers chosen at random: three men and five women.

Concerning this clonotype itself: The clone's antigen remains unknown.

Summary of the overall study and its limitations: Whether the expanded NKG2C-expressing T cell clones were specific for HCMV antigens remained unclear. Those dominant clonotypes were again the most abundant among CD3+CD56-NKG2C+ cells in four donors, at about 25-65%. In over 5 donors, the dominant CD3+CD56+NKG2C+ clonotypes were among the top 10 CD8+ clonotypes and accounted for roughly 1.0-8% of CD8+ T cells.

Instrument used: Illumina HiSeq 2000. 5'RACE template switching, by which a universal primer site and unique molecular identifiers were added, was used to make TCR beta cDNA libraries. cDNA synthesis was primed from the TCR beta constant segment and was followed by two successive PCR amplification steps. As for the original processing: MIGEC was used to demultiplex reads and group the reads by UMI, and MiTCR was used to assemble and quantify clonotypes. To exclude erroneous sequences, any TCR cDNA sequence not supported by at least two reads was discarded. The tcR package was used for downstream repertoire analysis, and clonotypes were matched across fractions by CDR3 nucleotide sequence plus V segment. Antigen specificity was annotated against VDJdb with VDJmatch, allowing one amino acid substitution in CDR3. The reads underwent TCRdb reprocessing, giving one record for each CDR3 protein sequence and no DNA. TCRdb, rather than the study authors, made the V and J calls. The table held for this sample gives about 370,000 distinct CDR3 sequences. 9.5% to 12% of the sample comes from the top ten.

HCMV serostatus was determined by detecting HCMV-specific IgG in serum with a commercial ELISA kit. Peripheral blood mononuclear cells were isolated from blood by Ficoll density gradient centrifugation. From the cysteine through the phenylalanine, the CDR3 covers 14 amino acids. No DNA is recorded. From the germline V gene (reference sequence), CDR1 is DFQATT and CDR2 is SNEGSKA. This receptor was identified in a woman aged 45-65 years in good health. Donor details come from another sample of the same person, matched by shared clones. The chain employs TRBV20-1 and TRBJ2-5; lacking DNA, the TRBD2 call made by TCRdb goes unchecked. Sequencing was done on a sample of blood T cells: a sorted CD56 or NKG2C T cell subset, CD4+ or CD8+ T cells, or bulk PBMC T cells (not recorded which). The CDR3 protein sequence reads: CSARLGTSVQTQYF.